These T cell receptor beta chains were read from a single sample in a study of T cell responses to AZD1222 COVID-19 vaccine. Here immunoSEQ multiplex PCR was the method, and the copy in TCRdb shows in-frame clones only, minus some. The sample shows approximately 100,000 clones, approximately 81% of them seen only once. The sequenced sample was peripheral blood, obtained 28 days after the second AZD1222 dose. All receptors come from an adult who received the AZD1222 COVID-19 vaccine. CDR3s include the opening cysteine and the closing phenylalanine or tryptophan. The D gene is left open where the match is weak. The size of a clone is reported for some rows only, either as once, few or many, or as a class for expanded clones.

>TRBJ2-7|.|TRBV7-2|.|12
TGTGCCAGCAGCCAACAGGACTACGAGCAGTACTTC
CASSQQDYEQYF
>TRBJ2-2|TRBD2|TRBV19|.|15
TGTGCCAGTAGCATAAAGATTGGGGGGGTCGGGGAGCTGTTTTTT
CASSIKIGGVGELFF
>TRBJ2-3|.|TRBV12-3/TRBV12-4|.|13
TGTGCCAGCAGTTTGCAGTTCGGAGATACGCAGTATTTT
CASSLQFGDTQYF
>TRBJ1-1|.|TRBV4-2|.|16
TGTGCCAGCCGCAGGGAGGGGACAACTACCCATGCTGAAGCTTTCTTT
CASRREGTTTHAEAFF
>TRBJ1-6|.|TRBV4-2|few|18
TGTGCCAGCAGCCAAGATTTCGGGGCGGGTTCCTATAATTCACCCCTCCACTTT
CASSQDFGAGSYNSPLHF
>TRBJ2-7|.|TRBV7-8|once|14
TGTGCCAGCAGCTTAGCGGCCAGGACCTACGAGCAGTACTTC
CASSLAARTYEQYF
>TRBJ1-1|TRBD1|TRBV20-1|.|13
TGCAGTGCTAGTCCCCAGGGGGACACTGAAGCTTTCTTT
CSASPQGDTEAFF
>TRBJ1-1|.|TRBV6-5|.|14
TGTGCCAGCAGTTACCCAGGGCCAAACACTGAAGCTTTCTTT
CASSYPGPNTEAFF
>TRBJ1-5|.|TRBV7-9|.|15
TGTGCCAGCAGCCCCGGGACCGACTCTTGGCAGCCCCAGCATTTT
CASSPGTDSWQPQHF
>TRBJ1-1|TRBD1|TRBV5-1|.|17
TGCGCCAGCAGCTTGAAAGCAGGGGGACTTCCGAACACTGAAGCTTTCTTT
CASSLKAGGLPNTEAFF
>TRBJ2-1|TRBD2|TRBV5-1|.|15
TGCGCCAGCAGCTTGGGGACTAGCGGGGTTGGGGAGCAGTTCTTC
CASSLGTSGVGEQFF
>TRBJ1-4|.|TRBV3-1/TRBV3-2|.|16
TGTGCCAGCAGCTTTACGGGGGCTGCAACTAATGAAAAACTGTTTTTT
CASSFTGAATNEKLFF
>TRBJ1-3|.|TRBV9|.|12
TGTGCCAGCAGCGTTACCGGAAACACCATATATTTT
CASSVTGNTIYF
>TRBJ2-2|TRBD2|TRBV10-2|.|18
TGCGCCAGCAGTGAACCCGCTAGCGGGGGGTTGAACACCGGGGAGCTGTTTTTT
CASSEPASGGLNTGELFF
>TRBJ2-5|TRBD2|TRBV6-2/TRBV6-3|.|16
TGTGCCAGCAGTTACAGACTAGCGGGAGCGACGGAGACCCAGTACTTC
CASSYRLAGATETQYF